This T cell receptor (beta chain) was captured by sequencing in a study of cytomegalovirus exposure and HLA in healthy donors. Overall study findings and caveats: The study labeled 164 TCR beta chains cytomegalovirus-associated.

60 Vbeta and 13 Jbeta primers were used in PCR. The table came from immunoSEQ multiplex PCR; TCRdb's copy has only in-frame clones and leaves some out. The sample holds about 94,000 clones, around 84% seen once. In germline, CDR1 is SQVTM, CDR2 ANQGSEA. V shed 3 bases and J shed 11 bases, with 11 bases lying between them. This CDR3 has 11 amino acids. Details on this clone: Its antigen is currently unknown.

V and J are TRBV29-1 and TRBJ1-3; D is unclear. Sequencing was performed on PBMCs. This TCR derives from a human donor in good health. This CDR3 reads CSVDDTGSIYF. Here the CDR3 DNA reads TGCAGCGTTGATGACACCGGCTCCATATATTTT.